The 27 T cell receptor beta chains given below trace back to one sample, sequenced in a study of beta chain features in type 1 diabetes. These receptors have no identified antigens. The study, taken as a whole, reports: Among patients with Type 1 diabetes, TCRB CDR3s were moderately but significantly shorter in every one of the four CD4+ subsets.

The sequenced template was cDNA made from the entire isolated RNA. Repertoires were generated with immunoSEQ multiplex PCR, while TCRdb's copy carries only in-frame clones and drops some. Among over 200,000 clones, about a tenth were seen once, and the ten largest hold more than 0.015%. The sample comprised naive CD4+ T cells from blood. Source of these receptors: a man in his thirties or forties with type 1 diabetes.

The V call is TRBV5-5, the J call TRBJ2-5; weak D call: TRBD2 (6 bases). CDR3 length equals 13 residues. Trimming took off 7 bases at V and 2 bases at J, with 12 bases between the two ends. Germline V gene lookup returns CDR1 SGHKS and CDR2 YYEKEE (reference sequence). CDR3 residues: CASSGTSQETQYF. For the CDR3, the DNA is TGTGCCAGCTCCGGGACTTCACAAGAGACCCAGTACTTC.

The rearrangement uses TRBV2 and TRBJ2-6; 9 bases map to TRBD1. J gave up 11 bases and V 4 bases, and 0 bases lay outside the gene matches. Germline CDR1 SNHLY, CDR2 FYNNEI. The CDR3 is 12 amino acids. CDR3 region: CASSGQGDVLTF. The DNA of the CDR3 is TGTGCCAGCAGTGGACAGGGGGACGTCCTGACTTTC.

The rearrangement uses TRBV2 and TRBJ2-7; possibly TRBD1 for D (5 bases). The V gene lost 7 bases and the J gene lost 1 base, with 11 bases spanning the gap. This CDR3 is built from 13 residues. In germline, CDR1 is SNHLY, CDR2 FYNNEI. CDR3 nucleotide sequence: TGTGCCAGCAATCGAAGGGGTTCCTACGAGCAGTACTTC. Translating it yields CASNRRGSYEQYF.

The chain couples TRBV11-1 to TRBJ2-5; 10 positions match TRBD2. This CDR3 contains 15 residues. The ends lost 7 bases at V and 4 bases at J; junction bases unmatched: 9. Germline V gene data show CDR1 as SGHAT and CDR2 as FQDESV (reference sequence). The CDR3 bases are TGTGCCAGCACCTCTGGGCTAGCGGGGGCAGAGACCCAGTACTTC. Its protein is CASTSGLAGAETQYF.

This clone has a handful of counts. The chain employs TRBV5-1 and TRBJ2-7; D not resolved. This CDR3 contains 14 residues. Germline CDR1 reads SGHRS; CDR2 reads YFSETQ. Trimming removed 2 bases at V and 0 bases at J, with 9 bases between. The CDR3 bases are TGCGCCAGCAGCTTCTATTCTAACTCCTACGAGCAGTACTTC. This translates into CASSFYSNSYEQYF. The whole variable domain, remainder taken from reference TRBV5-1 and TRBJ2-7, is KAGVTQTPRYLIKTRGQQVTLSCSPISGHRSVSWYQQTPGQGLQFLFEYFSETQRNKGNFPGRFSGRQFSNSRSEMNVSTLELGDSALYLCASSFYSNSYEQYFGPGTRLTVT.

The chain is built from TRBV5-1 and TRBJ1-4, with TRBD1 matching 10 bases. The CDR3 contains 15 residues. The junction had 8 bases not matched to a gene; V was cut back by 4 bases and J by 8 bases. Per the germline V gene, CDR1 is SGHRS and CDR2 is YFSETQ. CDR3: CASSPGGQGREKLFF. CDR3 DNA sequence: TGCGCCAGCAGCCCCGGGGGACAGGGGAGAGAAAAACTGTTTTTT.

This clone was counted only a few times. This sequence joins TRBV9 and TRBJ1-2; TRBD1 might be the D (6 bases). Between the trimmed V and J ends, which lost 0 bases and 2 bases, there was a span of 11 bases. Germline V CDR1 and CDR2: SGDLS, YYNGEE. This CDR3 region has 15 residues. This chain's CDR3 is CASSVGGLLNYGYTF. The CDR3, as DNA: TGTGCCAGCAGCGTAGGGGGGCTTTTGAACTATGGCTACACCTTC.

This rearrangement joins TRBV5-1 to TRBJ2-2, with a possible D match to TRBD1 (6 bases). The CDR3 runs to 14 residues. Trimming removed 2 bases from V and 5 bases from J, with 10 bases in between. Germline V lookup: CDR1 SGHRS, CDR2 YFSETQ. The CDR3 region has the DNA TGCGCCAGCAGCTTTGAACAGGGAACCGGGGAGCTGTTTTTT. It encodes CASSFEQGTGELFF.

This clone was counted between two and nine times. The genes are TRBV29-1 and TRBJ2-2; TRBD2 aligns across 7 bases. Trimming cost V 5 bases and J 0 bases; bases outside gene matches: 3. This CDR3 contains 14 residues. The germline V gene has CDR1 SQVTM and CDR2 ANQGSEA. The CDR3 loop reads CSVSGVSNTGELFF. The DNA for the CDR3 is TGCAGCGTTAGCGGGGTTTCGAACACCGGGGAGCTGTTTTTT.

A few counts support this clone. DNA for the CDR3: TGTGCCATCAGTGAGCTGGGGAGCTCCTACAATGAGCAGTTCTTC. It is translated as CAISELGSSYNEQFF. This chain joins TRBV10-3 and TRBJ2-1; tentatively, D is TRBD2 (5 bases). The CDR3 sequence is 15 residues long. Germline CDR1 is ENHRY and CDR2 is SYGVKD. The V and J ends lost 2 bases and 0 bases respectively, with 8 bases between them.

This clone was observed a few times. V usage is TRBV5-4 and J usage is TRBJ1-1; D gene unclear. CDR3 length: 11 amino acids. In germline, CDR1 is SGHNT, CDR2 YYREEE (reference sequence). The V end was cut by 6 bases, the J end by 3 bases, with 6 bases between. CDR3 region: CASNRDTEAFF. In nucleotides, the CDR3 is TGTGCCAGCAACCGAGACACTGAAGCTTTCTTT.

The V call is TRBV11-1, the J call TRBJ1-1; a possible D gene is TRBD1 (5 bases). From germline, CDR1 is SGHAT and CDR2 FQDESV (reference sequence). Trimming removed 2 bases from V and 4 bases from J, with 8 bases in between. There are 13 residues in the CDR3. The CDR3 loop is CASSLLQATEAFF. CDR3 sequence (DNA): TGTGCCAGCAGCTTATTACAGGCCACTGAAGCTTTCTTT.

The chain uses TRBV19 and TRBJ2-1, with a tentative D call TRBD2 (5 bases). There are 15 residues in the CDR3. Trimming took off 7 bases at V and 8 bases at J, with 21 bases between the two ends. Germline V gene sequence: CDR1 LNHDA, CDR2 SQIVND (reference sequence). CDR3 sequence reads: CASTPKGAFGDEQFF. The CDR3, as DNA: TGTGCCAGTACCCCGAAAGGAGCCTTCGGGGATGAGCAGTTCTTC. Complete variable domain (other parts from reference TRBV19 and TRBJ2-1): DGGITQSPKYLFRKEGQNVTLSCEQNLNHDAMYWYRQDPGQGLRLIYYSQIVNDFQKGDIAEGYSVSREKKESFPLTVTSAQKNPTAFYLCASTPKGAFGDEQFFGPGTRLTVL.

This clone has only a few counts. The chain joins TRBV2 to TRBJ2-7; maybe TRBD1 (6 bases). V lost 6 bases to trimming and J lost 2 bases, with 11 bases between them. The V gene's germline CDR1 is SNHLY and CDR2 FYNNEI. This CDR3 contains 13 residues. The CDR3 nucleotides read TGTGCCAGCAGGCCCGGGACAACCTACGAGCAGTACTTC. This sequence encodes CASRPGTTYEQYF.

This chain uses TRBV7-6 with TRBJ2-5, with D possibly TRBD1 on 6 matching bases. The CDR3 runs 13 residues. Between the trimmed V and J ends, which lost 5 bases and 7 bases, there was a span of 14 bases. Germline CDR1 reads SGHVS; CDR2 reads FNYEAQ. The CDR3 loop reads CASSRTASGTQYF. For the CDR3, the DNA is TGTGCCAGCAGCCGGACAGCCTCTGGGACCCAGTACTTC.

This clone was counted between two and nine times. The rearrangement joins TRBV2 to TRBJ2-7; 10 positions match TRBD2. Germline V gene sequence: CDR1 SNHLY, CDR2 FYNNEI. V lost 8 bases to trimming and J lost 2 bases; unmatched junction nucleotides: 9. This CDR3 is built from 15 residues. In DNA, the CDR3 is TGTGCCAGCGTCTTAGCGGGGGGCCGTGCCTACGAGCAGTACTTC. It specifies CASVLAGGRAYEQYF.

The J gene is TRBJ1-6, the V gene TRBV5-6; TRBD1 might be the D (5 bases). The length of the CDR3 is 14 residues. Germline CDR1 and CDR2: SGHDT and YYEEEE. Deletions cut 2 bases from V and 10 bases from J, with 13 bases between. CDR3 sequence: CASSFGGVDSPLHF. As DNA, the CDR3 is TGTGCCAGCAGCTTCGGGGGTGTGGACTCACCCCTCCACTTT.

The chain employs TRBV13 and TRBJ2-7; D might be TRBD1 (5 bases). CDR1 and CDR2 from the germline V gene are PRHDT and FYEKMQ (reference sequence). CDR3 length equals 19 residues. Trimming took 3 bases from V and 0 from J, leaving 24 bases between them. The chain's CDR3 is CASSFIPRRGPISSYEQYF. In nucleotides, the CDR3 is TGTGCCAGCAGCTTCATACCCCGTAGGGGCCCGATAAGCTCCTACGAGCAGTACTTC.

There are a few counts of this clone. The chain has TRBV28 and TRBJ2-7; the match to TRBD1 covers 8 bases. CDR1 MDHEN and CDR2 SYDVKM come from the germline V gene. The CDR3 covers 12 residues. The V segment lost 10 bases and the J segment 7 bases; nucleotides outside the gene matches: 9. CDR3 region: CATSRGPNEQYF. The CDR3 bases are TGTGCCACCTCCAGGGGGCCGAATGAGCAGTACTTC.

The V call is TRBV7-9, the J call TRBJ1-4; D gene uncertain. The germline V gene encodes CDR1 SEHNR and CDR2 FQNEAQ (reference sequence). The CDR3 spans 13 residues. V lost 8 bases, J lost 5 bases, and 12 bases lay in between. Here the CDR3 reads CASEANVNEKLFF. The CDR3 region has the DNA TGTGCCAGCGAGGCAAATGTGAATGAAAAACTGTTTTTT.

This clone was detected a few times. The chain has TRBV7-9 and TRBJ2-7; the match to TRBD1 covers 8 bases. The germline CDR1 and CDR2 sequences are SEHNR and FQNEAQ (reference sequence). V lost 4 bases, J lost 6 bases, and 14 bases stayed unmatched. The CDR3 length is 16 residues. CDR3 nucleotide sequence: TGTGCCAGCAGCTCGGACGGGACAGGTCTTCTCTCCGAGCAGTACTTC. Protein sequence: CASSSDGTGLLSEQYF.

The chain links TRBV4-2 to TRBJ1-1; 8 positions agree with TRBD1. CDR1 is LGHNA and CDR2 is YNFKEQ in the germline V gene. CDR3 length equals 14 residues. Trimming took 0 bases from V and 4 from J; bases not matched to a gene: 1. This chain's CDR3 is CASSQDGQGTEAFF. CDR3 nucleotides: TGTGCCAGCAGCCAAGATGGACAGGGCACTGAAGCTTTCTTT.

This CDR3 reads CASSLGDRDYGYTF. The CDR3 coding sequence is TGCGCCAGCAGCTTGGGGGACAGAGACTATGGCTACACCTTC. The chain carries TRBV5-1 and TRBJ1-2; 7 positions match TRBD1. The germline V gene encodes CDR1 SGHRS and CDR2 YFSETQ. The J segment lost 3 bases and the V segment lost 0 bases, leaving 2 bases of the junction unmatched. The CDR3 spans 14 residues.

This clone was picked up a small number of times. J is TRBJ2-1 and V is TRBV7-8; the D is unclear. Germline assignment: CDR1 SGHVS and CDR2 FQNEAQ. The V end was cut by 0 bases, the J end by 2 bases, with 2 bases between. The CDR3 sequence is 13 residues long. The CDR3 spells CASSLATYNEQFF. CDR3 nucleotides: TGTGCCAGCAGCTTAGCTACCTACAATGAGCAGTTCTTC.

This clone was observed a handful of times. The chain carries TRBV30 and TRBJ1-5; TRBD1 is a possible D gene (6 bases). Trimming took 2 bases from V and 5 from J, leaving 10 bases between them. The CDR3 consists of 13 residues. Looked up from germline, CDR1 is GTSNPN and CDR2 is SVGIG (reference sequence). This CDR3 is CAWSNRADQPQHF. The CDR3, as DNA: TGTGCCTGGAGTAACAGGGCCGATCAGCCCCAGCATTTT.

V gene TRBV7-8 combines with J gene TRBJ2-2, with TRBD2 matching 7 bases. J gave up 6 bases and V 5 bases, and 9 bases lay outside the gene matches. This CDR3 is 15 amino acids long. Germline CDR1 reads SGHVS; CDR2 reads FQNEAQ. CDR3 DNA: TGTGCCAGCAGCCCACTTGGCGGGGGTGCCGGGGAGCTGTTTTTT. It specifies CASSPLGGGAGELFF.

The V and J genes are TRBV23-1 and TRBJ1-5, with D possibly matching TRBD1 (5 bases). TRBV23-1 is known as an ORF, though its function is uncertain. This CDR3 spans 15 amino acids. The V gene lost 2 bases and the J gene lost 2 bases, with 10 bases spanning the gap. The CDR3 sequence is CASSQGGGGNQPQHF. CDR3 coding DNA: TGCGCCAGCAGTCAAGGCGGAGGGGGCAATCAGCCCCAGCATTTT.